This T cell receptor beta chain was retrieved from a study of vaccination effects on CD4 cells after COVID-19. Study conclusions and caveats: Early post-infection timepoints were missing from the study, which also had few convalescent patients.

CD4+ T cells specific for antigen were expanded with viral peptide pools by the ViraFEST assay before sequencing. Subsequent to 10 days of culture, CD4+ T cells were isolated. Either the BNT162b2 or mRNA-1273 vaccine was given to participants in two doses. Wells containing over 1.5 million PBMC each were cultured with 9 to 10 IU/ml IL-2 and approximately 10 ug/ml peptides. Replacing half the medium with IL-2 medium was done on days 3 and 7. Sequenced by immunoSEQ multiplex PCR; TCRdb stores in-frame clones only, minus some. The repertoire holds fewer than 50,000 clones, with roughly 79% as singletons. In regard to this clone: What it binds is not known.

This CDR3 spans 16 amino acids. Germline assignment: CDR1 KGHSH and CDR2 LQKENI. V shed 1 base and J shed 2 bases, with 14 bases lying between them. The receptor's source is a human donor who received a COVID-19 vaccine. Some clones in this sample may be carry-over from other donors' samples. The rearrangement joins TRBV18 to TRBJ2-5; D tentatively reads TRBD1 or TRBD2 (5 bases each). This material consisted of CD4+ T cells from PBMCs cultured with HCoV-NL63 spike peptides, taken after COVID-19 vaccination. CDR3 sequence: CASSPLKPGPQETQYF. The CDR3, as DNA: TGTGCCAGCTCACCACTGAAACCGGGACCTCAAGAGACCCAGTACTTC.